This TCR beta chain was sequenced for a study of beta chain features in type 1 diabetes. Study background: Healthy donors, compared against patients, showed similar age, gender and cell yields.

The sequenced template was cDNA made from the entire isolated RNA. Clones were sequenced by immunoSEQ multiplex PCR, and TCRdb holds only the in-frame ones, with some missing. In the table there are around 340,000 clones, 8% of which are singletons. This clone was seen more than once but under ten times. Its antigen is unidentified. Germline-derived CDR1 and CDR2 are SNHLY and FYNNEI. The V end was cut by 5 bases, the J end by 4 bases, with 8 bases between. The CDR3 covers 12 residues. Study results and limitations: Shortening of TCRB CDR3s, moderate but significant, appeared in all four CD4+ subsets of Type 1 diabetes patients. The naive, central memory and Treg TCRB repertoires of patients appeared to be more similar to one another than those of healthy donors.

The source material was central memory CD4+ T cells from blood. The V call is TRBV2, the J call TRBJ1-2; D ambiguous. This receptor was identified in a woman under 30 in good health. The CDR3 DNA is TGTGCCAGCAGTACAGAAGGCTATGGCTACACCTTC. Amino acids: CASSTEGYGYTF. Based on the CDR3 plus reference TRBV2 and TRBJ1-2, the full variable domain is EPEVTQTPSHQVTQMGQEVILRCVPISNHLYFYWYRQILGQKVEFLVSFYNNEISEKSEIFDDQFSVERPDGSNFTLKIRSTKLEDSAMYFCASSTEGYGYTFGSGTRLTVV.